What follows describes a single T cell receptor (beta chain). The antigen remains undetermined. Just one base apart from a much larger clone, this may be a read error. The data are from a study of blood T cells in healthy people across ages. Whole-study results and caveats: It was the long-lived donors that had more naive CD4+ cells and higher diversity than aged donors.

This CDR3 comprises 15 residues. Germline loops: CDR1 DFQATT, CDR2 SNEGSKA (reference sequence). Primed by a sample-barcoded 5' primer and a J-beta primer mix, a second PCR proceeded for about 6 to 12 cycles. TCRdb re-called the 5' RACE reads with MiXCR, one entry per CDR3 protein. Here the sample spans some 900,000 distinct CDR3 sequences, around 30% being singletons. V usage is TRBV20-1 and J usage is TRBJ1-5; 8 nucleotides align to TRBD1. What was sequenced was blood. This sequence originates from a woman at least 80 years old in good health. CDR3 protein: CSASDTGGSDQPQHF. The CDR3 DNA reads TGCAGTGCTAGCGATACAGGGGGTAGCGATCAGCCCCAGCATTTT.